The clone carrying this TCR beta chain was picked up a small number of times. Antigen unknown. These data originate in a study of T cell clonality in common variable immunodeficiency. The data were produced by immunoSEQ multiplex PCR, yet TCRdb's version contains in-frame clones alone and is incomplete. The sample shows about 19,000 clones, none of them appearing just once. Reduced serum IgG, IgA and/or IgM plus specific antibody deficiency defined CVID. General study findings and limits: Patient heterogeneity in the CVID cohort limited correlations between repertoire features and clinical complications. What drives increased CVID clonality needs T cell subpopulation sequencing. Reportedly, TCR beta sequences from common variable immunodeficiency showed fewer deletions and N-nucleotide insertions. Compared with healthy controls, CVID subjects showed increased TCRbeta clonality, mostly in about a third.

The specimen was peripheral blood mononuclear cells. The clonotype originates from a human donor with common variable immunodeficiency.

The part of the CDR3 DNA that was read is TGTGCCAGCAGCTTAATGAGGGGCCCGCTCACTGAA. This codes for CASSLMRGPLTE. The entire CDR3 protein reads CASSLMRGPLTEAFF. The rearrangement uses TRBV7-3 and TRBJ1-1; D is perhaps TRBD1 (5 bases). Coverage ceases 3 residues before the CDR3 finishes, and the germline J gene fills in the end. The CDR3 is 15 amino acids. The germline CDR1 and CDR2 sequences are SGHTA and FQGTGA. Trimming pared 1 base from V and 4 bases from J, leaving 13 bases between.